Below, 25 T cell receptor beta chains from the same sample are listed, as sequenced in a study of Ad26.COV2.S vaccination and SARS-CoV-2 variants. Documented treatment: 15 to 20 received Ad26.COV2.S at low or high dose, single or two shots; about 5 received placebo; per-sample allocation not given. Material that was analyzed had been drawn on day 63 after the first vaccine or placebo injection. TCRdb's table, derived via immunoSEQ multiplex PCR, lists solely in-frame clones and lacks some. The data show about 480,000 clones, around 88% seen once. The source was peripheral blood, collected in a trial of Ad26.COV2.S vaccine versus placebo. Receptors originate from a person aged 18-65 years who received the Ad26.COV2.S COVID-19 vaccine or a placebo.

This clone was observed once. V gene TRBV6-2 or TRBV6-3 combines with J gene TRBJ2-7; the D gene is possibly TRBD1 (5 bases). CDR3 length: 15 amino acids. V was cut by 5 bases and J by 7 bases, with 21 bases left in between. The germline CDR1 and CDR2 sequences are MNHEY and SVGEGT. CDR3 sequence (DNA): TGTGCCAGCAGTCTGGACACAACCAGGAGAAGGGAGCAGTACTTC. This sequence encodes CASSLDTTRRREQYF.

The V and J genes are TRBV15 and TRBJ2-7; D gene ambiguous. The germline CDR1 and CDR2 sequences are LNHNV and YYDKDF (reference sequence). CDR3 size: 14 residues. V lost 0 bases, J lost 4 bases, and 10 bases lay in between. CDR3 in DNA: TGTGCCACCAGCAGAGATCGGGCTGCTTACGAGCAGTACTTC. Translating it yields CATSRDRAAYEQYF.

The chain uses TRBV7-9 and TRBJ2-7; 7 nucleotides match TRBD1. Trimming cost V 8 bases and J 4 bases; bases outside gene matches: 8. The CDR3 length is 13 residues. Per germline, CDR1 SEHNR and CDR2 FQNEAQ (reference sequence). CDR3 sequence: CASQTGTAYEQYF. The DNA of the CDR3 is TGTGCCAGCCAAACCGGGACAGCATACGAGCAGTACTTC.

This clone came up a few times. The chain joins TRBV24-1 to TRBJ1-3; D gene unclear. The CDR3 is 19 residues long. Deletions cut 5 bases from V and 0 bases from J, with 22 bases between. Germline V lookup: CDR1 KGHDR, CDR2 SFDVKD. CDR3 amino acids: CATSAGSPQMMNSGNTIYF. The CDR3 DNA sequence: TGTGCCACCAGTGCGGGCAGCCCGCAAATGATGAACTCTGGAAACACCATATATTTT.

The chain combines TRBV7-9 with TRBJ2-7, with D perhaps being TRBD1 or TRBD2 (5 bases each). The germline CDR1 and CDR2 sequences are SEHNR and FQNEAQ (reference sequence). V lost 4 bases, J lost 3 bases, and 13 bases lay in between. The CDR3 runs to 14 residues. The CDR3 protein is CASSSRGQGYEQYF. The CDR3 DNA sequence: TGTGCCAGCAGCTCACGAGGGCAGGGCTACGAGCAGTACTTC.

This rearrangement joins TRBV19 to TRBJ2-2, with TRBD2 identical over 11 bases. After removal of 5 bases from V and 5 bases from J, the junction contained 16 bases not matched to a gene. CDR3 length: 19 residues. Germline assignment: CDR1 LNHDA and CDR2 SQIVND (reference sequence). DNA for the CDR3: TGTGCCAGTAGTCCAATCAGAGGTAGCGGGAGGGCCCGAACCGGGGAGCTGTTTTTT. Translating gives CASSPIRGSGRARTGELFF.

The chain is built from TRBV9 and TRBJ1-1, with 9 bases that match TRBD1. The CDR3 totals 13 residues. Trimming removed 4 bases from V and 4 bases from J; junction bases left unmatched: 2. CDR1 and CDR2 from the germline V gene are SGDLS and YYNGEE. CDR3 sequence (DNA): TGTGCCAGCAGCCCGGACAGGGGCACTGAAGCTTTCTTT. It encodes CASSPDRGTEAFF. Drawing the rest from reference TRBV9 and TRBJ1-1, the complete variable domain is DSGVTQTPKHLITATGQRVTLRCSPRSGDLSVYWYQQSLDQGLQFLIQYYNGEERAKGNILERFSAQQFPDLHSELNLSSLELGDSALYFCASSPDRGTEAFFGQGTRLTVV.

The sample holds one count of this clone. The chain links TRBV4-3 to TRBJ2-7; 7 bases match TRBD1. V gave up 0 bases and J gave up 3 bases; unmatched junction bases: 5. Per the germline V gene, CDR1 is LGHNA and CDR2 is YSLEER. This CDR3 is 15 amino acids long. CDR3 in amino acids: CASSQEARGSYEQYF. CDR3 DNA sequence: TGCGCCAGCAGCCAAGAAGCCAGGGGGAGCTACGAGCAGTACTTC.

The chain links TRBV19 to TRBJ1-3; D remains unclear. Germline CDR1 is LNHDA and CDR2 is SQIVND (reference sequence). The CDR3 contains 13 residues. Trimming took off 10 bases at V and 0 bases at J, with 10 bases between the two ends. CDR3: CATSQSSGNTIYF. The CDR3, as DNA: TGTGCCACCTCACAGAGCTCTGGAAACACCATATATTTT.

This clone was seen a handful of times. The chain employs TRBV5-6 and TRBJ1-3; 8 bases line up with TRBD1. The CDR3 is made up of 13 amino acids. CDR1 is SGHDT, CDR2 YYEEEE, per germline. V trimming: 5 bases; J trimming: 4 bases; junction bases outside the gene matches: 2. The CDR3 region has the DNA TGTGCCAGCAGTTGGGACAGGGGAAACACCATATATTTT. It encodes CASSWDRGNTIYF.

This clone was found once. The chain employs TRBV3-1 (or the pseudogene TRBV3-2) and TRBJ1-1; D remains unclear. There are 14 residues in the CDR3. V was trimmed by 0 bases and J by 3 bases, leaving 8 bases between them. Germline assignment: CDR1 LGHDT and CDR2 YNNKEL (reference sequence). CDR3 DNA sequence: TGTGCCAGCAGCCAAGATGTGGGGTACACTGAAGCTTTCTTT. It yields the protein CASSQDVGYTEAFF.

This clone was seen a few times. This rearrangement joins TRBV6-6 to TRBJ1-3, with D perhaps matching TRBD1 (5 bases). Trimming cost V 6 bases and J 3 bases, with 18 bases left between them. The germline V gene encodes CDR1 MNHNY and CDR2 SVGAGI (reference sequence). The CDR3 is 16 amino acids. The CDR3: CASRAPGAAGGNTIYF. The CDR3 bases are TGTGCCAGCAGAGCACCCGGGGCGGCGGGTGGAAACACCATATATTTT.

V gene TRBV20-1 combines with J gene TRBJ2-7; D is unclear. Germline assignment: CDR1 DFQATT and CDR2 SNEGSKA (reference sequence). The CDR3 contains 11 residues. V lost 1 base, J lost 9 bases, and 10 bases lay in between. CDR3 sequence reads: CSARGMGGQYF. In nucleotides, the CDR3 is TGCAGTGCTAGAGGGATGGGCGGGCAGTACTTC.

The rearrangement uses TRBV11-3 and TRBJ2-1; 8 bases are shared with TRBD1. The CDR3 spans 15 residues. The ends lost 5 bases at V and 5 bases at J; junction bases unmatched: 8. Per the germline V gene, CDR1 is SGHNT and CDR2 is YENEEA. The CDR3 region is CASSVGWTGNNEQFF. CDR3 nucleotides: TGTGCCAGCAGCGTTGGGTGGACAGGGAACAATGAGCAGTTCTTC.

The chain's CDR3 is CASSSTTDSGYGYTF. For the CDR3, the DNA is TGCGCCAGCAGCTCCACAACGGACAGCGGCTATGGCTACACCTTC. This rearrangement joins TRBV5-1 to TRBJ1-2, with a tentative D call TRBD1 (6 bases). Germline CDR1 SGHRS, CDR2 YFSETQ. The CDR3 consists of 15 residues. V dropped 3 bases and J dropped 4 bases, with 16 bases sitting between them.

The chain recombines TRBV9 with TRBJ1-3; D gene ambiguous. Germline V lookup: CDR1 SGDLS, CDR2 YYNGEE. V shed 3 bases and J shed 0 bases, with 10 bases lying between them. This CDR3 comprises 15 residues. The CDR3 sequence is CASSADLSSGNTIYF. CDR3 DNA: TGTGCCAGCAGCGCCGACCTCAGCTCTGGAAACACCATATATTTT.

The table lists this clone with a count of one. The chain employs TRBV9 and TRBJ1-2, with D unclear. The V and J ends lost 3 bases and 3 bases respectively, with 6 bases between them. This CDR3 region has 12 residues. Germline V lookup: CDR1 SGDLS, CDR2 YYNGEE. The CDR3 coding sequence is TGTGCCAGCAGCGCCGTCTACTATGGCTACACCTTC. It translates to CASSAVYYGYTF.

This clone turned up a few times. Other DNA variants within this sample encode the same CDR3. This rearrangement joins TRBV28 to TRBJ1-1; 8 nucleotides align to TRBD1. Per germline, CDR1 MDHEN and CDR2 SYDVKM. The CDR3 runs 15 residues. V dropped 6 bases and J dropped 3; count of bases not matched to a gene: 9. CDR3 protein: CASSNQGAGDTEAFF. In DNA, the CDR3 is TGTGCCAGCAGCAATCAGGGGGCGGGAGACACTGAAGCTTTCTTT.

The chain has TRBV7-2 and TRBJ2-1; 9 bases fit TRBD1. This CDR3 comprises 15 residues. V lost 6 bases to trimming and J lost 3 bases; unmatched junction nucleotides: 6. Germline loops: CDR1 SGHTA, CDR2 FQGNSA. The CDR3 DNA reads as TGTGCCAGCAGACCTGGACAGGGGAACTACAATGAGCAGTTCTTC. Amino acid sequence: CASRPGQGNYNEQFF.

This clone showed up just once. CDR3 in amino acids: CAWNDRTGNYGYTF. CDR3 DNA: TGTGCCTGGAACGATCGGACAGGGAACTATGGCTACACCTTC. The chain couples TRBV30 to TRBJ1-2; 8 nucleotides match TRBD1. The CDR3 length is 14 residues. The germline V gene has CDR1 GTSNPN and CDR2 SVGIG (reference sequence). The V and J ends lost 4 bases and 2 bases, in that order; junction bases with no gene match: 6.

This rearrangement joins TRBV7-8 to TRBJ2-7; TRBD1 aligns across 8 bases. Germline lookup yields CDR1 SGHVS and CDR2 FQNEAQ. This CDR3 region has 11 residues. Losses at the gene ends were 5 bases for V and 10 bases for J; bases not matched to a gene: 4. CDR3 sequence (DNA): TGTGCCAGCAGCCTGGGACAGGATCAGTACTTC. Its translation is CASSLGQDQYF.

The gene calls are TRBV10-2 and TRBJ1-2; possibly TRBD1 for D (6 bases). This CDR3 contains 15 residues. Trimming took 1 base from V and 7 from J, leaving 16 bases between them. Germline lookup yields CDR1 WSHSY and CDR2 SAAADI. CDR3 DNA: TGCGCCAGCAGTGAGTTGGCAGCTCAAGGGGGTGGCTACACCTTC. It yields the protein CASSELAAQGGGYTF.

V usage is TRBV3-1 (or the pseudogene TRBV3-2) and J usage is TRBJ2-1; 7 bases line up with TRBD2. Germline CDR1 reads LGHDT; CDR2 reads YNNKEL (reference sequence). This CDR3 comprises 14 residues. V dropped 0 bases and J dropped 9; count of bases not matched to a gene: 5. In DNA form, the CDR3 reads TGTGCCAGCAGCCAAGATGGGACTATTCCTGAGCAGTTCTTC. Translating gives CASSQDGTIPEQFF.

The chain joins TRBV19 to TRBJ1-1, with D perhaps matching TRBD1 (5 bases). V was trimmed by 1 base and J by 6 bases, leaving 15 bases between them. From germline, CDR1 is LNHDA and CDR2 SQIVND (reference sequence). There are 15 residues in the CDR3. In DNA form, the CDR3 reads TGTGCCAGTAGTATAGCAGGCAGGGAAGGCTCTGAAGCTTTCTTT. Residues: CASSIAGREGSEAFF.

V usage is TRBV6-5 and J usage is TRBJ2-7; D not resolved. Per germline, CDR1 MNHEY and CDR2 SVGAGI. This CDR3 has 14 residues. With 5 bases removed from V and 4 bases from J, the gap between germline ends came to 15 bases. The CDR3 sequence: CASSRPGPAYEQYF. In nucleotides, the CDR3 is TGTGCCAGCAGTCGGCCGGGTCCAGCGTACGAGCAGTACTTC.